This TCR beta chain was sequenced during a study of blood T cell repertoires in COVID-19. About the study: Samples representing acute and convalescent COVID-19 were sourced from the United States, Italy and Spain. PBMCs, B-cell-depleted T cells, or T cells provided the cDNA or gDNA that made up the material.

Per the original methods: How many nucleated cells were present was estimated from reference gene primer amplification. TCRdb's table, derived via immunoSEQ multiplex PCR, lists solely in-frame clones and lacks some. The DNA was the basis for D and trimming; V, J and clone size are from that table. The sample has approximately 260,000 clones; around 87% are singletons. The CDR3 is 14 amino acids. Germline CDR1 and CDR2: SGHNT and YYREEE (reference sequence). Trimming shortened V by 0 bases and J by 5 bases, and 9 bases separated the two germline ends. Sequenced: PBMCs or T cells enriched from blood (not recorded which). The chain carries TRBV5-4 and TRBJ2-1, with D hard to call. The receptor's source is a woman aged 40 to 50 with acute COVID-19. CDR3 coding DNA: TGTGCCAGCAGCTTGGTCGGGTCCCACAATGAGCAGTTCTTC. As protein: CASSLVGSHNEQFF. Full variable domain (outside the CDR3, taken from reference TRBV5-4 and TRBJ2-1): ETGVTQSPTHLIKTRGQQVTLRCSSQSGHNTVSWYQQALGQGPQFIFQYYREEENGRGNFPPRFSGLQFPNYSSELNVNALELDDSALYLCASSLVGSHNEQFFGPGTRLTVL.